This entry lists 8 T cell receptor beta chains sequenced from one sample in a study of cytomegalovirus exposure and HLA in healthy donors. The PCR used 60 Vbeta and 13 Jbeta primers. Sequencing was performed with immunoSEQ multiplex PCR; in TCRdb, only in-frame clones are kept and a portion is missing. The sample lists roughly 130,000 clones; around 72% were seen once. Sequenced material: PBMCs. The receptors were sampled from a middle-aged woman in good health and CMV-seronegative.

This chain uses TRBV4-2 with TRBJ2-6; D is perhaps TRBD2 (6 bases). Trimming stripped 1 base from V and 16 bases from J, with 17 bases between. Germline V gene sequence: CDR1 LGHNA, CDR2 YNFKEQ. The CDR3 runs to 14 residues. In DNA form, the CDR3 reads TGTGCCAGCAGCCAAGCCGAGCAGGGAGGTGAGCTGACTTTC. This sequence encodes CASSQAEQGGELTF.

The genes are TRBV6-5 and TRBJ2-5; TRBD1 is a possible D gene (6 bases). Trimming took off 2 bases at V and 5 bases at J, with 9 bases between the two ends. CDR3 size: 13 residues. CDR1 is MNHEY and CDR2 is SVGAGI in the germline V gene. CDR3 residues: CASSYPQGETQYF. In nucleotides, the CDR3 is TGTGCCAGCAGTTACCCGCAGGGGGAGACCCAGTACTTC.

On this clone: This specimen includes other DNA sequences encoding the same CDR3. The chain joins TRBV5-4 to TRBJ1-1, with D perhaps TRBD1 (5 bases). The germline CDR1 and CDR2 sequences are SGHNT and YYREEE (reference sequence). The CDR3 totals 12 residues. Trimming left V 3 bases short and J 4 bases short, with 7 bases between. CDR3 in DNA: TGTGCCAGCAGCTCCGGGGGCACTGAAGCTTTCTTT. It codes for CASSSGGTEAFF.

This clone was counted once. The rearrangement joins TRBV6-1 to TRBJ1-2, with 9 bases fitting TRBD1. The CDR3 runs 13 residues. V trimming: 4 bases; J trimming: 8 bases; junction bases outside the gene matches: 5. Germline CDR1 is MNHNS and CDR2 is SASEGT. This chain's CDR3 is CASSGGTGIGYTF. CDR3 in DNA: TGTGCCAGCAGTGGCGGGACAGGGATAGGCTACACCTTC.

This CDR3 reads CASSWWTTSGLTKAFF. The CDR3 DNA reads as TGTGCCAGCAGCTGGTGGACCACCTCAGGGTTAACTAAAGCTTTCTTT. The chain recombines TRBV5-6 with TRBJ1-1, with TRBD1 as a possible D gene (5 bases). This CDR3 is built from 16 residues. V lost 3 bases and J 9 bases, leaving 24 bases between the germline ends. In germline, CDR1 is SGHDT, CDR2 YYEEEE.

The CDR3 protein is CASSQEEGTDTQYF. The CDR3 DNA reads TGCGCCAGCAGCCAAGAGGAGGGCACAGATACGCAGTATTTT. The chain is built from TRBV4-1 and TRBJ2-3; D perhaps matches TRBD2 (5 bases). The V gene's germline CDR1 is MGHRA and CDR2 YSYEKL. V was pared by 0 bases and J by 1 base, with 5 bases between. The CDR3 has 14 residues.

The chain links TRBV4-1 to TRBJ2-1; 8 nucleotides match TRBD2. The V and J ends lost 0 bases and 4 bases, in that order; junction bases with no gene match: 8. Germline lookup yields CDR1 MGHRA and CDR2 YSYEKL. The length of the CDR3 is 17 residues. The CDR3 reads CASSQDGSRGGYNEQFF. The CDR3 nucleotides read TGCGCCAGCAGCCAAGACGGGTCGCGCGGGGGGTACAATGAGCAGTTCTTC.

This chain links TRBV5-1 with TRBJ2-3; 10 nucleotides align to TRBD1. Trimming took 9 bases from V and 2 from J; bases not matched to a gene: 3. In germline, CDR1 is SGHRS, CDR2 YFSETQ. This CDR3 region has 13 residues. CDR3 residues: CATRQGATDTQYF. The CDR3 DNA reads TGCGCCACCCGACAGGGGGCCACAGATACGCAGTATTTT.